Below are 13 T cell receptor beta chains sequenced from a single sample in a study of graft-versus-host responses after intestinal transplantation. No antigen is known for these receptors. Sequencing was performed with immunoSEQ multiplex PCR; in TCRdb, only in-frame clones are kept and a portion is missing. The repertoire has about 130,000 clones, about 93% of them found once; the top ten carry about 0.18%. This specimen was unstimulated CD4+ T cells sorted from spleen or lymph node cells, taken before intestinal transplant. The receptors were gathered from a human donor who received an intestinal transplant.

In the case of this clone: Other nucleotide sequences from this sample produce the same CDR3. The V and J genes are TRBV5-1 and TRBJ2-1; 9 bases are shared with TRBD2. Per the germline V gene, CDR1 is SGHRS and CDR2 is YFSETQ. V dropped 0 bases and J dropped 7; count of bases not matched to a gene: 2. The CDR3 has 14 residues. CDR3 bases: TGCGCCAGCAGCTTGGGACTAGCGGTTAATGAGCAGTTCTTC. It is translated as CASSLGLAVNEQFF.

The rearrangement links TRBV7-9 to TRBJ1-2; no reliable D call. V gave up 5 bases and J gave up 8 bases, with 18 bases separating them. CDR1 is SEHNR and CDR2 is FQNEAQ in the germline V gene (reference sequence). The CDR3 has 14 amino acids. In DNA form, the CDR3 reads TGTGCCAGCAGCCGAGTGGGAAGGGTTGAGGGCTACACCTTC. Amino acids: CASSRVGRVEGYTF.

Note on this clone: Other DNA sequences in the sample encode the same CDR3. J is TRBJ2-1 and V is TRBV19; 13 bases match TRBD2. Germline CDR1 reads LNHDA; CDR2 reads SQIVND (reference sequence). This CDR3 has 15 amino acids. V lost 5 bases to trimming and J lost 3 bases; unmatched junction nucleotides: 1. CDR3 in DNA: TGTGCCAGTAGTCGGACTAGCGGGAGCTACAATGAGCAGTTCTTC. This encodes CASSRTSGSYNEQFF.

CDR3 sequence (DNA): TGTGCCAGCTCACCCACAGGGACAGAGACCCAGTACTTC. It is translated as CASSPTGTETQYF. The chain has TRBV18 and TRBJ2-5; D possibly corresponds to TRBD1 (6 bases). V was pared by 3 bases and J by 4 bases, with 9 bases between. The CDR3 extends over 13 amino acids. Germline V lookup: CDR1 KGHSH, CDR2 LQKENI.

The chain employs TRBV19 and TRBJ2-3; D possibly matches TRBD1 or TRBD2 (5 bases each). Looked up from germline, CDR1 is LNHDA and CDR2 is SQIVND (reference sequence). The CDR3 runs to 14 residues. With 4 bases removed from V and 11 bases from J, the gap between germline ends came to 19 bases. DNA of the CDR3: TGTGCCAGTAGTAAGGGACCTAACTCAGAGCGGCAGTATTTT. Its protein is CASSKGPNSERQYF.

Notes on this clone: The same CDR3 also results from other DNA sequences found in this sample. The chain has TRBV18 and TRBJ1-1, with D tentatively TRBD1 (5 bases). Trimming left V 1 base short and J 0 bases short, with 9 bases between. The CDR3 contains 15 residues. CDR1 KGHSH and CDR2 LQKENI come from the germline V gene. This CDR3 is CASSPRTGVNTEAFF. DNA for the CDR3: TGTGCCAGCTCACCACGGACGGGGGTGAACACTGAAGCTTTCTTT.

This clone has only a few counts. The chain joins TRBV29-1 to TRBJ2-7, with a possible D match to TRBD2 (6 bases). This CDR3 has 16 residues. Germline V gene lookup returns CDR1 SQVTM and CDR2 ANQGSEA. Trimming pared 5 bases from V and 5 bases from J, leaving 25 bases between. The CDR3 DNA is TGCAGCGTTACTGACAGACCGGGGGTTTTTATCGACGAGCAGTACTTC. This codes for CSVTDRPGVFIDEQYF.

The chain joins TRBV27 to TRBJ2-3; 7 bases map to TRBD1. The germline V gene has CDR1 MNHEY and CDR2 SMNVEV (reference sequence). This CDR3 has 12 residues. V dropped 6 bases and J dropped 8; count of bases not matched to a gene: 5. CDR3 protein: CASRRTGGTQYF. The CDR3, as DNA: TGTGCCAGCAGGCGGACAGGCGGTACGCAGTATTTT.

This chain joins TRBV5-4 and TRBJ2-1; 14 bases are shared with TRBD2. V shed 0 bases and J 12 bases; nucleotides not matched to a gene: 5. The CDR3 runs to 15 residues. Looked up from germline, CDR1 is SGHNT and CDR2 is YYREEE (reference sequence). The CDR3 protein is CASSLGLAGGPLQFF. The CDR3 nucleotides are TGTGCCAGCAGCTTGGGACTAGCGGGAGGGCCGCTGCAGTTCTTC. Supplemented by reference TRBV5-4 and TRBJ2-1, the full variable domain reads ETGVTQSPTHLIKTRGQQVTLRCSSQSGHNTVSWYQQALGQGPQFIFQYYREEENGRGNFPPRFSGLQFPNYSSELNVNALELDDSALYLCASSLGLAGGPLQFFGPGTRLTVL.

This clone was recorded a few times. The chain couples TRBV28 to TRBJ1-2, with D uncertain. Germline CDR1 reads MDHEN; CDR2 reads SYDVKM. Trimming left V 1 base short and J 6 bases short, with 18 bases between. The CDR3 sequence is 16 residues long. The CDR3 reads CASSLFGVGLPHGYTF. CDR3 coding DNA: TGTGCCAGCAGTTTATTCGGGGTGGGCCTCCCCCATGGCTACACCTTC.

A single count supports this clone. The CDR3 sequence: CASSPQTIEQFF. As DNA, the CDR3 is TGTGCCAGCAGTCCGCAGACTATAGAGCAGTTCTTC. V and J are TRBV13 and TRBJ2-1; tentatively, D is TRBD2 (5 bases). Trimming took off 6 bases at V and 10 bases at J, with 13 bases between the two ends. Germline CDR1 is PRHDT and CDR2 is FYEKMQ (reference sequence). The CDR3 consists of 12 residues.

V gene TRBV5-5 combines with J gene TRBJ2-5, with D unclear. The CDR3 is 12 residues long. Trimming took 4 bases from V and 5 from J, leaving 9 bases between them. In germline, CDR1 is SGHKS, CDR2 YYEKEE (reference sequence). This chain's CDR3 is CASSPAWETQYF. CDR3 nucleotides: TGTGCCAGCAGCCCCGCCTGGGAGACCCAGTACTTC.

The V and J genes are TRBV27 and TRBJ2-7; tentative D call: TRBD2 (6 bases). Deletions cut 6 bases from V and 3 bases from J, with 15 bases between. CDR1 is MNHEY and CDR2 is SMNVEV in the germline V gene (reference sequence). The CDR3 consists of 14 residues. The CDR3 bases are TGTGCCAGCAGACCCTCCGGGAGTTTCTACGAGCAGTACTTC. Its translation: CASRPSGSFYEQYF.